Below are 27 T cell receptor beta chains sequenced from a single sample in a study of technical replicates of blood from several donors. Method: immunoSEQ multiplex PCR; TCRdb's copy keeps in-frame clones and lacks some. The sample contains tens of thousands of clones, 94% of which appear only once. The sequencing sample was made of T cells isolated from PBMCs. The receptor set was obtained from a human donor in good health.

The genes are TRBV5-1 and TRBJ2-2; D unclear. Looked up from germline, CDR1 is SGHRS and CDR2 is YFSETQ. The CDR3 spans 13 residues. V lost 0 bases, J lost 8 bases, and 8 bases lay in between. For the CDR3, the DNA is TGCGCCAGCAGCTTGGACTATGTAGGGGAGCTGTTTTTT. This encodes CASSLDYVGELFF.

The rearrangement links TRBV30 to TRBJ2-2; 8 bases align to TRBD1. The germline V gene has CDR1 GTSNPN and CDR2 SVGIG (reference sequence). The CDR3 consists of 16 residues. V lost 3 bases, J lost 0 bases, and 6 bases stayed unmatched. As DNA, the CDR3 is TGTGCCTGGAGCTTTGGGACAGGCTCGAACACCGGGGAGCTGTTTTTT. Translated, it gives CAWSFGTGSNTGELFF.

The V gene is TRBV6-1, the J gene TRBJ2-1, with D possibly being TRBD1 (5 bases). Germline V gives CDR1 MNHNS, CDR2 SASEGT. The V and J ends lost 8 bases and 9 bases respectively, with 14 bases between them. The CDR3 is 12 residues long. The CDR3 coding sequence is TGTGCCAGCGCGCTAAGGGGATTTGAGCAGTTCTTC. Translating gives CASALRGFEQFF.

The J gene is TRBJ2-1, the V gene TRBV27; 12 positions match TRBD2. The V segment lost 4 bases and the J segment 4 bases; nucleotides outside the gene matches: 8. Germline V gives CDR1 MNHEY, CDR2 SMNVEV (reference sequence). This CDR3 has 17 residues. The CDR3 spells CASSSLAGGVAYNEQFF. CDR3 nucleotides: TGTGCCAGCAGTTCACTAGCGGGAGGTGTAGCTTACAATGAGCAGTTCTTC.

CDR3 sequence reads: CATRTSSGYEQYF. CDR3 DNA: TGTGCCACCCGGACTAGTTCTGGCTACGAGCAGTACTTC. J is TRBJ2-7 and V is TRBV7-9; the match to TRBD2 covers 7 bases. The CDR3 covers 13 residues. The J segment lost 3 bases and the V segment lost 10 bases, leaving 9 bases of the junction unmatched. Germline V gene data show CDR1 as SEHNR and CDR2 as FQNEAQ (reference sequence).

V is TRBV15 and J is TRBJ2-5; 7 nucleotides align to TRBD1. The CDR3 runs 13 residues. The V gene's germline CDR1 is LNHNV and CDR2 YYDKDF (reference sequence). J was trimmed by 2 bases and V by 6 bases; bases with no gene match: 3. CDR3 DNA sequence: TGTGCCACCAGTACGGACAGGCAAGAGACCCAGTACTTC. It encodes CATSTDRQETQYF.

The CDR3 bases are TGTGCCACCAGCAGAGTGGAGACAGGGGGCAATGAGCAGTTCTTC. This gives the protein CATSRVETGGNEQFF. This chain joins TRBV15 and TRBJ2-1, with 9 bases that match TRBD1. The V gene's germline CDR1 is LNHNV and CDR2 YYDKDF (reference sequence). The junction had 4 bases not matched to a gene; V was cut back by 1 base and J by 6 bases. The CDR3 contains 15 residues. Based on the CDR3 plus reference TRBV15 and TRBJ2-1, the full variable domain is DAMVIQNPRYQVTQFGKPVTLSCSQTLNHNVMYWYQQKSSQAPKLLFHYYDKDFNNEADTPDNFQSRRPNTSFCFLDIRSPGLGDTAMYLCATSRVETGGNEQFFGPGTRLTVL.

The DNA of the CDR3 is TGTGCCAGCAGTGACTCTGAGGGCCACAGGGGCCCCATAGGTCAGCCCCAGCATTTT. Translation: CASSDSEGHRGPIGQPQHF. The chain is built from TRBV6-4 and TRBJ1-5; TRBD1 matches 7 bases. Trimming at V came to 0 bases and at J to 6 bases, leaving 17 bases not matched to a gene. Germline-derived CDR1 and CDR2 are MRHNA and SNTAGT. The CDR3 has 19 residues.

This sequence joins TRBV19 and TRBJ2-1; 8 bases align to TRBD2. The CDR3 has 14 amino acids. J lost 6 bases, V lost 5 bases, and 6 bases had no gene match. Germline-derived CDR1 and CDR2 are LNHDA and SQIVND (reference sequence). The CDR3 DNA sequence: TGTGCCAGTAGTGAGCGGGAGTGGGTCAATGAGCAGTTCTTC. It yields the protein CASSEREWVNEQFF.

The CDR3 is CASSQSAGGRGEAFF. CDR3 coding DNA: TGTGCCAGCAGCCAATCGGCGGGGGGCAGGGGTGAAGCTTTCTTT. This chain links TRBV7-3 with TRBJ1-1; a possible D gene is TRBD1 (6 bases). The germline gives CDR1 SGHTA, CDR2 FQGTGA. The CDR3 length is 15 residues. V was pared by 5 bases and J by 7 bases, with 20 bases between.

This clone is a singleton in its sample. This sequence joins TRBV14 and TRBJ1-1; D is undetermined. The CDR3 totals 16 residues. Per the germline V gene, CDR1 is SGHDN and CDR2 is FVKESK. Trimming cost V 0 bases and J 0 bases, with 11 bases left between them. CDR3 sequence reads: CASSQDLGQLNTEAFF. For the CDR3, the DNA is TGTGCCAGCAGCCAAGATCTAGGCCAGTTGAACACTGAAGCTTTCTTT.

The CDR3 sequence is CASSPAGTEQYF. The CDR3 nucleotides are TGCGCCAGCAGCCCGGCAGGGACTGAGCAGTACTTC. The chain is built from TRBV5-1 and TRBJ2-7, with D possibly matching TRBD2 (6 bases). The V gene's germline CDR1 is SGHRS and CDR2 YFSETQ. The CDR3 consists of 12 residues. Trimming removed 4 bases from V and 7 bases from J, with 12 bases in between.

The gene calls are TRBV27 and TRBJ2-3; a possible D gene is TRBD1 (5 bases). Germline CDR1 reads MNHEY; CDR2 reads SMNVEV (reference sequence). The CDR3 has 13 residues. V was cut by 1 base and J by 4 bases, with 6 bases left in between. The CDR3 nucleotides are TGTGCCAGCAGTTTATGGGGCCCAGATACGCAGTATTTT. Protein sequence: CASSLWGPDTQYF.

The V gene is TRBV29-1, the J gene TRBJ2-7; D possibly corresponds to TRBD1 (5 bases). Germline-derived CDR1 and CDR2 are SQVTM and ANQGSEA. CDR3 length: 14 amino acids. V was clipped by 4 bases and J by 3 bases, with 16 bases between them. CDR3 sequence: CSVVAQANNYEQYF. The DNA of the CDR3 is TGCAGCGTTGTAGCACAGGCGAACAACTACGAGCAGTACTTC.

This clone appeared a few times. This rearrangement joins TRBV5-6 to TRBJ1-1; TRBD1 matches 8 bases. The CDR3 has 16 residues. Germline V gene data show CDR1 as SGHDT and CDR2 as YYEEEE. The V gene end was trimmed by 1 base and the J gene end by 3 bases; junction bases not matched to a gene: 8. This CDR3 reads CASSLLGATGDTEAFF. CDR3 sequence (DNA): TGTGCCAGCAGCTTGCTTGGGGCGACAGGGGACACTGAAGCTTTCTTT.

The chain has TRBV7-9 and TRBJ1-5, with D possibly matching TRBD1 (5 bases). V gave up 5 bases and J gave up 4 bases, with 9 bases separating them. CDR3 length: 13 amino acids. Germline-derived CDR1 and CDR2 are SEHNR and FQNEAQ (reference sequence). CDR3 sequence reads: CASSPQGNQPQHF. CDR3 nucleotides: TGTGCCAGCAGCCCCCAGGGAAATCAGCCCCAGCATTTT.

CDR3 loop: CSALPDITNTGELFF. Here the CDR3 DNA reads TGCAGCGCCCTACCGGACATAACGAACACCGGGGAGCTGTTTTTT. The chain joins TRBV29-1 to TRBJ2-2; possible D gene TRBD1, 5 bases. The germline V gene has CDR1 SQVTM and CDR2 ANQGSEA. The CDR3 runs to 15 residues. The germline V and J ends were trimmed by 7 bases and 0 bases, with 15 bases remaining between them.

The chain links TRBV19 to TRBJ1-2, with D perhaps TRBD1 (5 bases). Germline values: CDR1 LNHDA, CDR2 SQIVND (reference sequence). V shed 0 bases and J shed 7 bases, with 15 bases lying between them. This CDR3 has 15 amino acids. DNA for the CDR3: TGTGCCAGTAGTATAGATCGTAACAGGATCTCTGGCTACACCTTC. Protein sequence: CASSIDRNRISGYTF.

V gene TRBV5-1 combines with J gene TRBJ2-2; possible D gene TRBD2, 5 bases. The CDR3 totals 15 residues. V was trimmed by 1 base and J by 0 bases, leaving 7 bases between them. Germline V gene lookup returns CDR1 SGHRS and CDR2 YFSETQ. CDR3 coding DNA: TGCGCCAGCAGCTTGAGGACTCCGAACACCGGGGAGCTGTTTTTT. Protein sequence: CASSLRTPNTGELFF.

The rearrangement joins TRBV2 to TRBJ2-5; 7 nucleotides agree with TRBD2. Germline values: CDR1 SNHLY, CDR2 FYNNEI. The CDR3 has 13 residues. V lost 7 bases to trimming and J lost 3 bases; unmatched junction nucleotides: 5. The CDR3: CASKPGGKETQYF. The CDR3 DNA sequence: TGTGCCAGCAAACCGGGAGGAAAAGAGACCCAGTACTTC.

V gene TRBV5-8 combines with J gene TRBJ2-7; D is possibly TRBD2 (6 bases). The CDR3 contains 14 residues. V lost 0 bases and J 2 bases, leaving 9 bases between the germline ends. Per germline, CDR1 SGHTS and CDR2 YDEGEE. The DNA of the CDR3 is TGTGCCAGCAGCTTGGGACTAGAGGCCTACGAGCAGTACTTC. Encoded protein: CASSLGLEAYEQYF.

The sample holds one count of this clone. V is TRBV9 and J is TRBJ2-6; unclear D gene. This CDR3 has 12 amino acids. CDR1 and CDR2 (germline): SGDLS, YYNGEE. The V end was cut by 8 bases, the J end by 1 base, with 4 bases between. The CDR3 here is CASSSGANVLTF. CDR3 nucleotides: TGTGCCAGTAGTTCTGGGGCCAACGTCCTGACTTTC.

The chain uses TRBV7-9 and TRBJ2-1, with 10 bases that match TRBD2. The CDR3 spans 16 residues. Germline trimming cut 5 bases from V and 7 bases from J; bases unmatched to any gene: 11. Germline values: CDR1 SEHNR, CDR2 FQNEAQ (reference sequence). The CDR3 sequence is CASSVVASGSLNEQFF. The CDR3 DNA is TGTGCCAGCAGCGTAGTGGCTAGCGGGAGTTTGAATGAGCAGTTCTTC.

This clone was counted once. J is TRBJ2-2 and V is TRBV27; 10 bases map to TRBD2. Trimming cost V 7 bases and J 4 bases; bases outside gene matches: 9. Looked up from germline, CDR1 is MNHEY and CDR2 is SMNVEV (reference sequence). CDR3 length equals 16 residues. CDR3 amino acids: CASNSIAGGPTGELFF. The DNA for the CDR3 is TGTGCCAGCAATTCCATAGCGGGAGGACCCACCGGGGAGCTGTTTTTT.

This clone appeared a few times. The gene calls are TRBV29-1 and TRBJ1-1; D perhaps matches TRBD1 (5 bases). The germline V and J ends were trimmed by 4 bases and 5 bases, with 20 bases remaining between them. Germline CDR1 SQVTM, CDR2 ANQGSEA. The CDR3 spans 15 residues. CDR3 DNA: TGCAGCGTTGGTACTGGCCCCTCAAGGGGAACTGAAGCTTTCTTT. It encodes CSVGTGPSRGTEAFF.

As to this clone: At one boundary the junction diverges from the germline segment, which might be a read error. The rearrangement uses TRBV2 and TRBJ2-2; 10 bases agree with TRBD1. The CDR3 is 15 amino acids. Germline values: CDR1 SNHLY, CDR2 FYNNEI. In DNA, the CDR3 is TGTGCCAGAAGTGGGACAGGGGACACCACCGGGGAGCTGTTTTTT. Translated: CARSGTGDTTGELFF.

The chain links TRBV28 to TRBJ1-5; 12 bases align to TRBD1. This CDR3 spans 17 amino acids. Per germline, CDR1 MDHEN and CDR2 SYDVKM. J gave up 3 bases and V 5 bases, and 8 bases lay outside the gene matches. The CDR3, as DNA: TGTGCCAGCAGTCCAGGGACAGGGGGCTCGGACAATCAGCCCCAGCATTTT. Translation: CASSPGTGGSDNQPQHF.